This TCR beta chain was captured in a study of T cell responses to AZD1222 COVID-19 vaccine. The CDR3 consists of 13 residues. The ends were cut back, 3 bases at V and 1 base at J, with 5 bases in the middle. Germline CDR1 KGHDR, CDR2 SFDVKD. This table comes from immunoSEQ multiplex PCR, and its TCRdb copy is limited to in-frame clones, with some not included. The sample records roughly 150,000 clones, approximately 87% being singletons. Details on this clone: The target antigen is unknown.

Notes on the study in general: White British people made up most donors, females outnumbered males, and clonal diversity was possibly underestimated. Spike was spanned by vaccine-associated CD4 TCRs, which were dominant at 160-218 and 743-854. When two AZD1222 doses had been given, Spike-specific TCR breadth and depth rose.

Sequencing used peripheral blood, obtained 28 days after the second AZD1222 dose. This receptor was obtained from an adult who received the AZD1222 COVID-19 vaccine. The chain recombines TRBV24-1 with TRBJ1-1; D is perhaps TRBD1 (5 bases). This CDR3 reads CATSDDRNTEAFF. The CDR3, as DNA: TGTGCCACCAGTGATGACAGGAACACTGAAGCTTTCTTT.